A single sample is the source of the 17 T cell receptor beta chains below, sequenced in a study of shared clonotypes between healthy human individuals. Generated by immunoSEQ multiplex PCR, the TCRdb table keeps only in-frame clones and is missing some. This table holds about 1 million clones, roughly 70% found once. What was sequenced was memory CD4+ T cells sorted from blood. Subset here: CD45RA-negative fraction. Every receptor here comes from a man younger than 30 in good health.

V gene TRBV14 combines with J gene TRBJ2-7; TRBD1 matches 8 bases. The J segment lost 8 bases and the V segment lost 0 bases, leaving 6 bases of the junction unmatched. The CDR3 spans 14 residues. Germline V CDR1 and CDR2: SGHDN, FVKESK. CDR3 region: CASSQDAGGPQQYF. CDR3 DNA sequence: TGTGCCAGCAGCCAAGACGCAGGGGGCCCTCAGCAGTACTTC. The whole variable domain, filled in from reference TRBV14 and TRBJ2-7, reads EAGVTQFPSHSVIEKGQTVTLRCDPISGHDNLYWYRRVMGKEIKFLLHFVKESKQDESGMPNNRFLAERTGGTYSTLKVQPAELEDSGVYFCASSQDAGGPQQYFGPGTRLTVT.

CDR3 DNA sequence: TGCAGCGTTGAAGACGGGTCAAGCGGGGGAGACGATACGCAGTATTTT. Its translation: CSVEDGSSGGDDTQYF. The chain recombines TRBV29-1 with TRBJ2-3; 8 bases map to TRBD2. The CDR3 totals 16 residues. Trimming took 0 bases from V and 6 from J; bases not matched to a gene: 11. Germline loops: CDR1 SQVTM, CDR2 ANQGSEA.

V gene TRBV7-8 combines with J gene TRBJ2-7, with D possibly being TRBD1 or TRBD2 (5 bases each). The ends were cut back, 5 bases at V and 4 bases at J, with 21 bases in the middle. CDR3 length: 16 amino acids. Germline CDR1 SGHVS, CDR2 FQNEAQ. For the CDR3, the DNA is TGTGCCAGCAGCCCGCCAGGGAGTGCCTTCGGGTACGAGCAGTACTTC. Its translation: CASSPPGSAFGYEQYF.

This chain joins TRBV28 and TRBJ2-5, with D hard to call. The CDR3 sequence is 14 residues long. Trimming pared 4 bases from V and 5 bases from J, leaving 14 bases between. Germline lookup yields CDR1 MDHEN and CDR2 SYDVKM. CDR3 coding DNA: TGTGCCAGCAGTTCCCACCCCTCCTCGGAGACCCAGTACTTC. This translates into CASSSHPSSETQYF.

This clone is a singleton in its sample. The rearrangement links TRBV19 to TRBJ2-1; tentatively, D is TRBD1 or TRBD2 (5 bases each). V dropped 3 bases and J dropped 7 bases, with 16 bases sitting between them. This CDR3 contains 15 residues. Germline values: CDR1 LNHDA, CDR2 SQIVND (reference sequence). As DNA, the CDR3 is TGTGCCAGTAGTATTAGGGACGGGTTTGGGAATGAGCAGTTCTTC. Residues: CASSIRDGFGNEQFF.

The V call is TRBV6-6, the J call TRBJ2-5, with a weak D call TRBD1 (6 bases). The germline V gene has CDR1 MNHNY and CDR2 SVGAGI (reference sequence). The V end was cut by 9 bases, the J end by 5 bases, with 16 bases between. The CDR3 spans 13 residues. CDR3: CASRQGLTETQYF. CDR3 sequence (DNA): TGTGCCAGTAGGCAGGGGCTTACTGAGACCCAGTACTTC.

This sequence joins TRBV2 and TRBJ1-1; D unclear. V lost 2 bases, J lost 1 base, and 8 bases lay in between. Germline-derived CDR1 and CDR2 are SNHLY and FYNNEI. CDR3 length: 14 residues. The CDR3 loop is CASSERPQNTEAFF. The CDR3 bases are TGTGCCAGCAGTGAACGGCCACAGAACACTGAAGCTTTCTTT.

The CDR3 DNA is TGCGCCAGCAGTCAATCGGGGGCGGGACAGCAACCTGCCTATGGCTACACCTTC. Its protein is CASSQSGAGQQPAYGYTF. V gene TRBV23-1 combines with J gene TRBJ1-2, with 7 bases fitting TRBD1. TRBV23-1 is recorded as an ORF, its role being uncertain. V shed 0 bases and J 4 bases; nucleotides not matched to a gene: 14. This CDR3 is built from 18 residues.

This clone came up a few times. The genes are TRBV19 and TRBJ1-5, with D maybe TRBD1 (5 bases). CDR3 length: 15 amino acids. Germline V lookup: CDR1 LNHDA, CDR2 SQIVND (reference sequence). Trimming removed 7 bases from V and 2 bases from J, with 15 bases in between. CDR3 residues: CASTEDTGGNQPQHF. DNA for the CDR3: TGTGCCAGTACCGAGGACACGGGTGGCAATCAGCCCCAGCATTTT.

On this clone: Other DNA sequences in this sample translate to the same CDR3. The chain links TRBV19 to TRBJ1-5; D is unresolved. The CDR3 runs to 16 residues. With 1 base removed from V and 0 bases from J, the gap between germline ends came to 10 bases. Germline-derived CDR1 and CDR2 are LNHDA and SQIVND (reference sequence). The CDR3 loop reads CASSIGAVYSNQPQHF. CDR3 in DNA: TGTGCCAGTAGTATAGGGGCAGTATATAGCAATCAGCCCCAGCATTTT.

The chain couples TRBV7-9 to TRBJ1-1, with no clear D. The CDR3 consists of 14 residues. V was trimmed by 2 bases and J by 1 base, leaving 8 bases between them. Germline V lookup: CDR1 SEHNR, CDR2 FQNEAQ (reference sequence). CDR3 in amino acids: CASSLIRGNTEAFF. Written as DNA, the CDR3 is TGTGCCAGCAGCTTAATAAGAGGGAACACTGAAGCTTTCTTT.

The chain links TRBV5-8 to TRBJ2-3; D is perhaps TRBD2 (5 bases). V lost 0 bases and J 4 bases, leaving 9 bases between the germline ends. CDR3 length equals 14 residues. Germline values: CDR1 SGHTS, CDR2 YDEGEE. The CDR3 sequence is CASSLVLRADTQYF. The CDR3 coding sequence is TGTGCCAGCAGCTTGGTTCTGCGGGCAGATACGCAGTATTTT.

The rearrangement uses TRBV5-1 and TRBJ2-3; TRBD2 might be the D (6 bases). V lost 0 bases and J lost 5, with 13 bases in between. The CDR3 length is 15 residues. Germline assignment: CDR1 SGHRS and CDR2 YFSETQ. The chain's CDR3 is CASSLDAGQGDTQYF. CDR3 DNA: TGCGCCAGCAGCTTGGATGCGGGGCAGGGAGATACGCAGTATTTT.

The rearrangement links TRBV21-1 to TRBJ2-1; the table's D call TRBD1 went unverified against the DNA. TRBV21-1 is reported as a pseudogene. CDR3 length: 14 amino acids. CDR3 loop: CASSRTHYYNEQFF. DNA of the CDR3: TGTGCCAGCAGCAGGACACACTACTACAATGAGCAGTTCTTC.

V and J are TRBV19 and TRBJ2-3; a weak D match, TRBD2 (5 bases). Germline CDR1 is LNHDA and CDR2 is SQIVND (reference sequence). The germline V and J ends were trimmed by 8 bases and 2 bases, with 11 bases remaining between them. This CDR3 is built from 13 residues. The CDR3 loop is CASEADPTDTQYF. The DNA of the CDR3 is TGTGCCAGTGAAGCGGACCCCACAGATACGCAGTATTTT. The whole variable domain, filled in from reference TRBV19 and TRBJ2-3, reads DGGITQSPKYLFRKEGQNVTLSCEQNLNHDAMYWYRQDPGQGLRLIYYSQIVNDFQKGDIAEGYSVSREKKESFPLTVTSAQKNPTAFYLCASEADPTDTQYFGPGTRLTVL.

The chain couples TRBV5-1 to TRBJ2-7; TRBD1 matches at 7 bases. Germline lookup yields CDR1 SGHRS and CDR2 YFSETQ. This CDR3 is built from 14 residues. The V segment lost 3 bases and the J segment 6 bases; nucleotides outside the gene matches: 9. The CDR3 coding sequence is TGCGCCAGCAGCTCAGACCCCAGGGGGAGCGAGCAGTACTTC. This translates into CASSSDPRGSEQYF. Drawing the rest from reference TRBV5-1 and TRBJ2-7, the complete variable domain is KAGVTQTPRYLIKTRGQQVTLSCSPISGHRSVSWYQQTPGQGLQFLFEYFSETQRNKGNFPGRFSGRQFSNSRSEMNVSTLELGDSALYLCASSSDPRGSEQYFGPGTRLTVT.

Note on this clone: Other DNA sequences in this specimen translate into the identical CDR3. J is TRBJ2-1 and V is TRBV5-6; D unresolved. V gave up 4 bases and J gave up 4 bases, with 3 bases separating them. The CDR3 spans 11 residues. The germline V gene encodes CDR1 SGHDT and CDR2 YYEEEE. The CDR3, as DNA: TGTGCCAGCAGCGTATACAATGAGCAGTTCTTC. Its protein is CASSVYNEQFF.